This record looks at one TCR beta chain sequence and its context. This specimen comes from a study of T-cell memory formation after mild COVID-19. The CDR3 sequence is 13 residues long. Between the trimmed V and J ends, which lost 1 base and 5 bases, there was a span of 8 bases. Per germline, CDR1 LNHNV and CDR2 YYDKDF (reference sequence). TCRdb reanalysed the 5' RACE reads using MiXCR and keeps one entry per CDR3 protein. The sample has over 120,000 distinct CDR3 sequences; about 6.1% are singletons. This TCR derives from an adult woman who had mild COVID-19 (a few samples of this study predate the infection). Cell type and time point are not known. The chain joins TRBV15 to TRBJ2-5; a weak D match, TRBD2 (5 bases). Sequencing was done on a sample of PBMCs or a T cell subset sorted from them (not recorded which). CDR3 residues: CATSRAWEETQYF. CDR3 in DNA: TGTGCCACCAGCAGAGCATGGGAGGAGACCCAGTACTTC. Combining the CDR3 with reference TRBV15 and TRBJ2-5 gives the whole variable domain DAMVIQNPRYQVTQFGKPVTLSCSQTLNHNVMYWYQQKSSQAPKLLFHYYDKDFNNEADTPDNFQSRRPNTSFCFLDIRSPGLGDTAMYLCATSRAWEETQYFGPGTRLLVL.